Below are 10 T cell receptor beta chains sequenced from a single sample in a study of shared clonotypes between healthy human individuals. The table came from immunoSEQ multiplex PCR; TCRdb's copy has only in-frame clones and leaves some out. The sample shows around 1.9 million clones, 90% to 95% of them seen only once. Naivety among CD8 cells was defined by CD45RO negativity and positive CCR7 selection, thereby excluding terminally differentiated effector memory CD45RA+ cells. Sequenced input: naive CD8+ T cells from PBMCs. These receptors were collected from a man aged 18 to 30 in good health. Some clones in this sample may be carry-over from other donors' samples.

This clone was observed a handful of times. In DNA form, the CDR3 reads TGTGCCATCAATCCGGGAGCGTACACTGAAGCTTTCTTT. Translated: CAINPGAYTEAFF. The chain couples TRBV10-3 to TRBJ1-1; no firm D call. The V end lost 7 bases, the J end lost 3 bases, and 12 bases lay between the germline ends. The germline CDR1 and CDR2 sequences are ENHRY and SYGVKD. CDR3 length equals 13 residues.

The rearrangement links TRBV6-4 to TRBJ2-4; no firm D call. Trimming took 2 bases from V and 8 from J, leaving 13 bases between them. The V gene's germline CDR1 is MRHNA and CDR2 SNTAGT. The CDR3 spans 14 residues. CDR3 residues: CASSDGPNGDIQYF. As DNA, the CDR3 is TGTGCCAGCAGTGACGGGCCCAACGGCGACATTCAGTACTTC.

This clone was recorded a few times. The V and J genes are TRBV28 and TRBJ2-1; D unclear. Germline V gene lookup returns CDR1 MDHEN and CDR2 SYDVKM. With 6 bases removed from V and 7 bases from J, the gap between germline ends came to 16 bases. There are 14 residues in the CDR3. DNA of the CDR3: TGTGCCAGCAGGGCGTTGTCCTCGGCGAATGAGCAGTTCTTC. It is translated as CASRALSSANEQFF.

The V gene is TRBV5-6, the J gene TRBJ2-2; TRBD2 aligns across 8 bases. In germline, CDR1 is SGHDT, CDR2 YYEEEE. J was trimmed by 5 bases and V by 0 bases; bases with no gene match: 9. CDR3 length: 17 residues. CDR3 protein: CASSLVGREALTGELFF. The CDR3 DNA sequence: TGTGCCAGCAGCTTGGTTGGGCGGGAGGCCCTAACCGGGGAGCTGTTTTTT.

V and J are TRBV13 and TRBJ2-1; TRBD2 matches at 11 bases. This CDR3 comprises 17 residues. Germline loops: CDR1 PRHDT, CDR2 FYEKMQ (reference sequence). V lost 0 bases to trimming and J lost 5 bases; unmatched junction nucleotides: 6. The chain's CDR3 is CASSLGTSGMFDNEQFF. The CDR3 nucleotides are TGTGCCAGCAGCTTAGGGACTAGCGGGATGTTTGACAATGAGCAGTTCTTC.

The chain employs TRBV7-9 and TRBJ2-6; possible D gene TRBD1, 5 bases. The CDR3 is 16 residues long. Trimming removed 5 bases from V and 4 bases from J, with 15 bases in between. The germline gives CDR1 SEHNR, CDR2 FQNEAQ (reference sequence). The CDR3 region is CASSTQDYMGANVLTF. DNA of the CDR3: TGTGCCAGCAGCACACAGGATTACATGGGGGCCAACGTCCTGACTTTC. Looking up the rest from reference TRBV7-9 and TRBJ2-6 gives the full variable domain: DTGVSQNPRHKITKRGQNVTFRCDPISEHNRLYWYRQTLGQGPEFLTYFQNEAQLEKSRLLSDRFSAERPKGSFSTLEIQRTEQGDSAMYLCASSTQDYMGANVLTFGAGSRLTVL.

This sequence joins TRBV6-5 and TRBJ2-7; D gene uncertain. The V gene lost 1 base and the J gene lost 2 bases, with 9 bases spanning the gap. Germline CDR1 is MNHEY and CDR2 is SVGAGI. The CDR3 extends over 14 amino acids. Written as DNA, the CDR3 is TGTGCCAGCAGTTACTTGGCGGATACCTACGAGCAGTACTTC. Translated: CASSYLADTYEQYF.

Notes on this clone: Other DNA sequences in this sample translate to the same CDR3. The CDR3 loop is CASSGNNEQFF. CDR3 sequence (DNA): TGTGCCAGCAGCGGAAACAATGAGCAGTTCTTC. The chain is built from TRBV9 and TRBJ2-1; D is uncertain. Germline lookup yields CDR1 SGDLS and CDR2 YYNGEE. CDR3 length: 11 residues. With 3 bases removed from V and 5 bases from J, the gap between germline ends came to 3 bases.

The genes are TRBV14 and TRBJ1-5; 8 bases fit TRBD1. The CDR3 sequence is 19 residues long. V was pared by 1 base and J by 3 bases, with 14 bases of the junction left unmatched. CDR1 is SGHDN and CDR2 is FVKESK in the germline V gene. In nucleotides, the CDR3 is TGTGCCAGCAGCCAAGGGTACCGGTCAGGGGGCAGGGACAATCAGCCCCAGCATTTT. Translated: CASSQGYRSGGRDNQPQHF.

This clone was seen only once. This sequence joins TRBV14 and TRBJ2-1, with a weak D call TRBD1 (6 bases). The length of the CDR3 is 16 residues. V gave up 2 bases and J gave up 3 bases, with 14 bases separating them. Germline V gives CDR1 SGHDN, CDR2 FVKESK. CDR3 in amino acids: CASSQSSGAYYNEQFF. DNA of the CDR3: TGTGCCAGCAGCCAATCATCAGGGGCCTACTACAATGAGCAGTTCTTC. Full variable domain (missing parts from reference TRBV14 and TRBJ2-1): EAGVTQFPSHSVIEKGQTVTLRCDPISGHDNLYWYRRVMGKEIKFLLHFVKESKQDESGMPNNRFLAERTGGTYSTLKVQPAELEDSGVYFCASSQSSGAYYNEQFFGPGTRLTVL.